This T cell receptor (beta chain) was profiled in a study of blood T cell repertoires in COVID-19. About the research overall: Samples of COVID-19 (acute and convalescent) were obtained from the United States, Italy and Spain. The analysed material was cDNA or gDNA that came from T cells, B-cell-depleted T cells, or PBMCs.

The CDR3 sequence is 16 residues long. Germline lookup yields CDR1 SGHNT and CDR2 YYREEE (reference sequence). Trimming took 0 bases from V and 2 from J; bases not matched to a gene: 8. Under the authors' procedure: Researchers report that nucleated cell counts were estimated from reference gene primer amplification. TCRdb's copy holds only in-frame clones and misses some; the assay was immunoSEQ multiplex PCR. V and J calls and clone size are copied from that table; D and trimming were computed from the DNA. In the table there are about 73,000 clones, roughly 90% of which are singletons. V gene TRBV5-4 combines with J gene TRBJ2-7; the match to TRBD1 covers 7 bases. The clonotype comes from a woman older than 75 with active or convalescent COVID-19. The sequenced material came from peripheral blood. The DNA for the CDR3 is TGTGCCAGCAGCTTGGCTCCCCTGACAGGGCCCTACGAGCAGTACTTC. It codes for CASSLAPLTGPYEQYF. The complete variable domain, with remaining parts taken from reference TRBV5-4 and TRBJ2-7, reads ETGVTQSPTHLIKTRGQQVTLRCSSQSGHNTVSWYQQALGQGPQFIFQYYREEENGRGNFPPRFSGLQFPNYSSELNVNALELDDSALYLCASSLAPLTGPYEQYFGPGTRLTVT.